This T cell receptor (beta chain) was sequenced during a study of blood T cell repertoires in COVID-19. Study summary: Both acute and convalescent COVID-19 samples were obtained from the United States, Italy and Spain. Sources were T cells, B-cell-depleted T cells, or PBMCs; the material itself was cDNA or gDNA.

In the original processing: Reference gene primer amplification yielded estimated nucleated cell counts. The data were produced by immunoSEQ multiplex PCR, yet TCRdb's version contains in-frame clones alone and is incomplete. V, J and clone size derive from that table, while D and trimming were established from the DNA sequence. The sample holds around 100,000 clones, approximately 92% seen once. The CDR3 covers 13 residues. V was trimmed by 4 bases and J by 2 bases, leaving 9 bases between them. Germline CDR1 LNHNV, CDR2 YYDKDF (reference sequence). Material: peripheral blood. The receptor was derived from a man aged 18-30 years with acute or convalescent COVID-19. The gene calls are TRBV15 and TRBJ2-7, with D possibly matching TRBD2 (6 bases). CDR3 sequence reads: CATSISGTYEQYF. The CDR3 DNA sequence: TGTGCCACCAGCATTAGCGGTACCTACGAGCAGTACTTC.